These T cell receptor beta chains were read from a single sample in a study of T cell responses to AZD1222 COVID-19 vaccine. Assay: immunoSEQ multiplex PCR; the TCRdb copy retains only in-frame clones and omits some. The sample records roughly 98,000 clones, about 92% being singletons. The input for sequencing was peripheral blood, taken on day 0 of AZD1222 vaccination. These TCRs come from an adult in good health. CDR3s include the opening cysteine and the closing phenylalanine or tryptophan. A D gene is named only where the DNA matches it firmly. The listing skips clone size in some rows; elsewhere it reads once, few, many or a size class.

D: TRBD1
V: TRBV7-9
size: .
J: TRBJ2-7
DNA: TGTGCCAGCAGCTTAATGGCAGGGGGTTCCTACGAGCAGTACTTC
CDR3: CASSLMAGGSYEQYF

D: .
V: TRBV3-1/TRBV3-2
size: .
J: TRBJ1-1
DNA: TGTGCCAGCAGCCAAGCACAGGGATGGAACACTGAAGCTTTCTTT
CDR3: CASSQAQGWNTEAFF

D: .
V: TRBV19
size: .
J: TRBJ1-1
DNA: TGTGCCAGTAGTATAGGGTCTGGGACTGAAGCTTTCTTT
CDR3: CASSIGSGTEAFF

D: .
V: TRBV15
size: .
J: TRBJ1-3
DNA: TGTGCCACCAGCAGAGGTAGCTCTGGAAACACCATATATTTT
CDR3: CATSRGSSGNTIYF

D: TRBD1
V: TRBV7-8
size: .
J: TRBJ1-1
DNA: TGTGCCAGCAGGCGGACAGGGAGCGACACTGAAGCTTTCTTT
CDR3: CASRRTGSDTEAFF

D: .
V: TRBV5-1
size: .
J: TRBJ2-7
DNA: TGCGCCAGCAGTCATCGGGGGGCAAACGAGCAGTACTTC
CDR3: CASSHRGANEQYF

D: .
V: TRBV6-4
size: .
J: TRBJ1-1
DNA: TGTGCCAGCAGTGAGGGTACAGGGAACACTGAAGCTTTCTTT
CDR3: CASSEGTGNTEAFF

D: .
V: TRBV5-4
size: .
J: TRBJ2-3
DNA: TGTGCCAGCAGCTTGGGCGTGGGGTCTAGCACAGATACGCAGTATTTT
CDR3: CASSLGVGSSTDTQYF

D: .
V: TRBV2
size: .
J: TRBJ2-3
DNA: TGTGCCAGCAGTGAAGGGACAGTGGGCACAGATACGCAGTATTTT
CDR3: CASSEGTVGTDTQYF

D: .
V: TRBV3-1/TRBV3-2
size: .
J: TRBJ1-2
DNA: TGTGCCAGCAGCCGTGGAGACAGGCTTAACTATGGCTACACCTTC
CDR3: CASSRGDRLNYGYTF

D: TRBD1
V: TRBV11-3
size: .
J: TRBJ2-1
DNA: TGTGCCAGCAGCTTCGGACAGGGGGCAAGAGGTGAGCAGTTCTTC
CDR3: CASSFGQGARGEQFF

D: .
V: TRBV27
size: medium-sized
J: TRBJ1-1
DNA: TGTGCCAGCAGTTTATTGGGCGGCCGGCGGTCTGAAGCTTTCTTT
CDR3: CASSLLGGRRSEAFF

D: .
V: TRBV23-1
size: .
J: TRBJ1-3
DNA: TGCGCCAGCCCCATCTGGTTGGCCTCTGGAAACACCATATATTTT
CDR3: CASPIWLASGNTIYF

D: .
V: TRBV6-5
size: .
J: TRBJ1-1
DNA: TGTGCCAGCAGTTACTACACTGAAGCTTTCTTT
CDR3: CASSYYTEAFF

D: TRBD2
V: TRBV4-2
size: .
J: TRBJ2-2
DNA: TGTGCCAGCAGCCAAGATAGGGAGCGGGGAGGGCCAGCCGGGGAGCTGTTTTTT
CDR3: CASSQDRERGGPAGELFF

D: TRBD1
V: TRBV5-1
size: .
J: TRBJ2-7
DNA: TGCGCCAGCAGCATCGGACAGGGGGCAATCTACGAGCAGTACTTC
CDR3: CASSIGQGAIYEQYF

D: .
V: TRBV21-1
size: .
J: TRBJ1-6
DNA: TGTGCCAGCACCCGCTTGAGTAGGGGTTTGTCCTATAATTCACCCCTCCACTTT
CDR3: CASTRLSRGLSYNSPLHF

D: TRBD1
V: TRBV6-4
size: .
J: TRBJ2-1
DNA: TGTGCCAGCAGCCGGGACAGAGAGTCCTACAATGAGCAGTTCTTC
CDR3: CASSRDRESYNEQFF

D: TRBD1
V: TRBV10-3
size: .
J: TRBJ2-7
DNA: TGTGCCATCTCCCCGGACAGGGTCGACGAGCAGTACTTC
CDR3: CAISPDRVDEQYF

D: TRBD2
V: TRBV24-1
size: .
J: TRBJ2-3
DNA: TGTGCCACCAGTGATGGTAGCGGGGATGCAGATACGCAGTATTTT
CDR3: CATSDGSGDADTQYF

D: TRBD2
V: TRBV7-9
size: once
J: TRBJ2-2
DNA: TGTGCCAGCAGCTTTCCGGGACTAGCGGGGCTTGGGACCGGGGAGCTGTTTTTT
CDR3: CASSFPGLAGLGTGELFF

D: .
V: TRBV9
size: few
J: TRBJ2-2
DNA: TGTGCCAGCAGCGTAGATGCTACCGGGGAGCTGTTTTTT
CDR3: CASSVDATGELFF

D: TRBD2
V: TRBV28
size: .
J: TRBJ2-1
DNA: TGTGCCAGCAGTTTATGGGGGACTAGCGGGAGGGAGCAGTTCTTC
CDR3: CASSLWGTSGREQFF

D: .
V: TRBV27
size: once
J: TRBJ1-3
DNA: TGTGCCAGCAGTCCAGTTCAGGGATTGGCTGACACCGTATATTTT
CDR3: CASSPVQGLADTVYF

D: .
V: TRBV6-5
size: .
J: TRBJ2-3
DNA: TGTGCCAGCGCAGGGGCCACAGATACGCAGTATTTT
CDR3: CASAGATDTQYF

D: .
V: TRBV5-6
size: .
J: TRBJ1-6
DNA: TGTGCCAGCAGCTTGGTGGGTGGACGGTATAATTCACCCCTCCACTTT
CDR3: CASSLVGGRYNSPLHF

D: .
V: TRBV18
size: .
J: TRBJ2-5
DNA: TGTGCCAGCTCACCGCTAGGACGGCTCCAAGAGACCCAGTACTTC
CDR3: CASSPLGRLQETQYF

D: .
V: TRBV25-1
size: few
J: TRBJ1-2
DNA: TGTGCCAGCAGTGAAGTGGGGAATAGCTATGGCTACACCTTC
CDR3: CASSEVGNSYGYTF

D: .
V: TRBV7-6
size: .
J: TRBJ2-5
DNA: TGTGCCAGCAGCCTAGGGACTCGAGCCACAGAGACCCAGTACTTC
CDR3: CASSLGTRATETQYF

D: .
V: TRBV28
size: .
J: TRBJ1-4
DNA: TGTGCCAGCAGATCAGGGATTCTGGAAGAAAAACTGTTTTTT
CDR3: CASRSGILEEKLFF

D: .
V: TRBV9
size: .
J: TRBJ1-1
DNA: TGTGCCAGCAGTCCCACAGGCATAGCTATGAACACTGAAGCTTTCTTT
CDR3: CASSPTGIAMNTEAFF

D: TRBD2
V: TRBV30
size: .
J: TRBJ2-3
DNA: TGTGCCTGGAGCTTACTAGCGGGTGGGACAGATACGCAGTATTTT
CDR3: CAWSLLAGGTDTQYF

D: .
V: TRBV11-2
size: .
J: TRBJ1-3
DNA: TGTGCCAGCAGATCAGGGGTTAGCTCTGGAAACACCATATATTTT
CDR3: CASRSGVSSGNTIYF

D: .
V: TRBV2
size: few
J: TRBJ2-7
DNA: TGTGCCAGCAGTGATGGTTCTACCCCAGGGATGGGATACGAGCAGTACTTC
CDR3: CASSDGSTPGMGYEQYF

D: TRBD1
V: TRBV11-2
size: .
J: TRBJ2-7
DNA: TGTGCCAGCAGCTTAGAAGGGACAGGGTCCTACGAGCAGTACTTC
CDR3: CASSLEGTGSYEQYF

D: .
V: TRBV3-1/TRBV3-2
size: .
J: TRBJ1-6
DNA: TGTGCCAGCAGCCAAGATGTTAATTCACCCCTCCACTTT
CDR3: CASSQDVNSPLHF

D: TRBD1
V: TRBV5-4
size: .
J: TRBJ2-2
DNA: TGTGCCAGCAGCTTGAGGACAGGGGGCTCCGGGGAGCTGTTTTTT
CDR3: CASSLRTGGSGELFF

D: TRBD2
V: TRBV11-3
size: .
J: TRBJ2-3
DNA: TGTGCCAGCAGCCCCGGACTAGCGAGCACAGATACGCAGTATTTT
CDR3: CASSPGLASTDTQYF

D: TRBD1
V: TRBV5-1
size: .
J: TRBJ1-2
DNA: TGCGCCAGCAGCTTGTCAGGGGGCGACTATGGCTACACCTTC
CDR3: CASSLSGGDYGYTF

D: TRBD2
V: TRBV9
size: .
J: TRBJ2-3
DNA: TGTGCCAGCAGCGTAGCCCCAACTAGCGTGACAGATACGCAGTATTTT
CDR3: CASSVAPTSVTDTQYF

D: .
V: TRBV4-1
size: .
J: TRBJ1-4
DNA: TGCGCCAGCAGCCATCAGGGTGAGCCAACTAATGAAAAACTGTTTTTT
CDR3: CASSHQGEPTNEKLFF

D: .
V: TRBV5-1
size: .
J: TRBJ2-5
DNA: TGCGCCAGCAGCGTTACAGGGAAAGAGACCCAGTACTTC
CDR3: CASSVTGKETQYF

D: .
V: TRBV12-5
size: .
J: TRBJ2-1
DNA: TGTGCTAGTGGTTTGTTCGAGGACCGCAATGAGCAGTTCTTC
CDR3: CASGLFEDRNEQFF

D: .
V: TRBV28
size: .
J: TRBJ1-6
DNA: TGTGCCAGCAGTTTAGAGGTACAGGGTTTGGGTAATTCACCCCTCCACTTT
CDR3: CASSLEVQGLGNSPLHF

D: TRBD2
V: TRBV7-9
size: few
J: TRBJ2-7
DNA: TGTGCCAGCAGCTCCCCGGGACTAGCGGGAGTGGAAGAGCAGTACTTC
CDR3: CASSSPGLAGVEEQYF

D: .
V: TRBV7-9
size: .
J: TRBJ1-1
DNA: TGTGCCAGCACCCCCCCGGGGGTGAACACTGAAGCTTTCTTT
CDR3: CASTPPGVNTEAFF

D: .
V: TRBV27
size: .
J: TRBJ1-1
DNA: TGTGCCACCCGTCGTCCTGGGAAAGGTCGGACTGAAGCTTTCTTT
CDR3: CATRRPGKGRTEAFF

D: .
V: TRBV5-6
size: .
J: TRBJ1-5
DNA: TGTGCCAGCAGCTTGACAGGGAACAATCAGCCCCAGCATTTT
CDR3: CASSLTGNNQPQHF

D: .
V: TRBV2
size: .
J: TRBJ1-1
DNA: TGTGCCAGCAGGAAGGAAACAGGTTCTGGCGCTGAAGCTTTCTTT
CDR3: CASRKETGSGAEAFF

D: .
V: TRBV29-1
size: .
J: TRBJ2-2
DNA: TGCAGCGTTCAACAGGGAGGCGACACCGGGGAGCTGTTTTTT
CDR3: CSVQQGGDTGELFF

D: TRBD1
V: TRBV7-6
size: .
J: TRBJ2-3
DNA: TGTGCCAGCAGCCTACTCACCCACGGACAGGGCACAGATACGCAGTATTTT
CDR3: CASSLLTHGQGTDTQYF

D: TRBD1
V: TRBV2
size: .
J: TRBJ2-2
DNA: TGTGCCAGCAGCCCGGGACAGGGAGACACCGGGGAGCTGTTTTTT
CDR3: CASSPGQGDTGELFF

D: TRBD1
V: TRBV28
size: .
J: TRBJ1-2
DNA: TGTGCCAGCAGTTCCCAGGGGGGCGAAAACTATGGCTACACCTTC
CDR3: CASSSQGGENYGYTF

D: .
V: TRBV27
size: .
J: TRBJ1-6
DNA: TGTGCCAGCAGTTTATCAGGTGGCTCCTATAATTCACCCCTCCACTTT
CDR3: CASSLSGGSYNSPLHF

D: .
V: TRBV28
size: .
J: TRBJ2-4
DNA: TGTGCCAGCAGTTTAGGGGGCTCGGGGGTTCAGTACTTC
CDR3: CASSLGGSGVQYF

D: .
V: TRBV18
size: .
J: TRBJ1-1
DNA: TGTGCCAGCTCACCATATGAGGGGGACACTGAAGCTTTCTTT
CDR3: CASSPYEGDTEAFF

D: .
V: TRBV9
size: once
J: TRBJ1-3
DNA: TGTGCCAGCAGCGTAGTAGCCGCCGGAGGGGGTGCGACTGGAAACACCATATATTTT
CDR3: CASSVVAAGGGATGNTIYF

D: .
V: TRBV16
size: .
J: TRBJ2-1
DNA: TGTGCCAGCAGCCAATCGGAAGGGTATGAGCAGTTCTTC
CDR3: CASSQSEGYEQFF

D: TRBD2
V: TRBV2
size: .
J: TRBJ2-7
DNA: TGTGCCAGCAGTGAATTTAGCGGGAGCGACGAGCAGTACTTC
CDR3: CASSEFSGSDEQYF